This is a list of T cell receptor beta chains from one sample in a study of T cell repertoires in cytomegalovirus infection. TCRdb re-called the reads through MiXCR, storing one row per CDR3 protein. Of some 130,000 distinct CDR3 sequences listed, over 25% are singletons. Their cognate antigens are unknown. The source material was CD8+ T cells from cultured PBMCs, sampled from culture after CMV antigen stimulation. Source of these receptors: a human donor in good health (CMV status not recorded). Some clones in this sample may be carry-over from other donors' samples. Each CDR3 is given with its conserved first and last residue. A D gene is named only where the DNA matches it firmly. A row's size may be missing; if present it is once, few, many or a size class.

D gene	V gene	clone size	J gene	CDR3 protein	CDR3 DNA
-	TRBV12-3/TRBV12-4	few	TRBJ2-1	CASSFGPTRYNEQFF	TGTGCCAGCAGTTTCGGTCCAACCCGGTACAATGAGCAGTTCTTC
-	TRBV11-2	-	TRBJ2-5	CASSLDIGRQETQYF	TGTGCCAGCAGCCTAGATATTGGGAGGCAGGAGACCCAGTACTTC
TRBD1	TRBV7-9	-	TRBJ2-7	CASSSRIGQDYEQYF	TGTGCCAGCAGTTCTCGTATAGGACAGGACTACGAGCAGTACTTC
-	TRBV19	few	TRBJ2-3	CASSFLTEDTQYF	TGTGCCAGTAGTTTCTTGACGGAAGATACGCAGTATTTT
-	TRBV7-8	-	TRBJ2-7	CASSLLGGEQYF	TGTGCCAGCAGCTTATTGGGTGGAGAGCAGTACTTC
-	TRBV14	-	TRBJ1-3	CASSQDVNSGNTIYF	TGTGCCAGCAGCCAAGACGTAAACTCTGGAAACACCATATATTTT
TRBD2	TRBV27	few	TRBJ2-1	CASSFPGLAGGLSSEQFF	TGTGCCAGCAGTTTCCCGGGACTAGCGGGGGGGCTATCTAGCGAGCAGTTCTTC
-	TRBV10-3	-	TRBJ2-5	CAISESIRGGETQYF	TGTGCCATCAGTGAGTCGATCAGGGGAGGAGAGACCCAGTACTTC
TRBD1	TRBV20-1	-	TRBJ2-3	CSARWTGDSGVITDTQYF	TGCAGTGCTAGGTGGACAGGGGATAGCGGAGTTATCACAGATACGCAGTATTTT
TRBD2	TRBV19	-	TRBJ2-2	CATSPAGGTGELFF	TGTGCCACCTCTCCCGCGGGGGGGACCGGGGAGCTGTTTTTT
-	TRBV20-1	-	TRBJ2-2	CSASPNTGELFF	TGCAGTGCTAGCCCCAACACCGGGGAGCTGTTTTTT
TRBD2	TRBV9	-	TRBJ2-5	CASSVGGTSGETQYF	TGTGCCAGCAGCGTAGGAGGCACTAGCGGAGAGACCCAGTACTTC
TRBD1	TRBV7-3	-	TRBJ2-7	CASSLALGQGYEQYF	TGTGCCAGCAGCTTAGCCCTGGGACAGGGATACGAGCAGTACTTC
-	TRBV25-1	-	TRBJ2-3	CASSGGTGGGADTQYF	TGTGCCAGCAGTGGGGGGACAGGCGGGGGGGCAGATACGCAGTATTTT
-	TRBV7-8	-	TRBJ2-5	CASSLWAAQETQYF	TGTGCCAGCAGCTTATGGGCAGCCCAAGAGACCCAGTACTTC
-	TRBV6-6	many	TRBJ1-6	CASSYSQTRSYNSPLHF	TGTGCCAGCAGTTACTCGCAGACGCGGAGCTATAATTCACCCCTCCACTTT
-	TRBV6-1	once	TRBJ2-5	CASSQDFQETQYF	TGTGCCAGCAGCCAAGATTTCCAAGAGACCCAGTACTTC
-	TRBV15	many	TRBJ2-5	CATSSPMGSGEETQYF	TGTGCCACCAGCAGTCCTATGGGCTCGGGGGAGGAGACCCAGTACTTC
-	TRBV12-3/TRBV12-4	-	TRBJ1-5	CASSPIGPSSNQPQHF	TGTGCCAGCAGTCCGATCGGACCATCTAGCAATCAGCCCCAGCATTTT
-	TRBV4-1	few	TRBJ2-1	CASSQPGEAGEQFF	TGCGCCAGCAGCCAACCGGGAGAGGCAGGGGAGCAGTTCTTC
-	TRBV4-1	-	TRBJ2-7	CASSQVKYDEQYF	TGCGCCAGCAGCCAAGTTAAGTACGACGAGCAGTACTTC
-	TRBV7-2	many	TRBJ1-1	CASSFKAGNTEAFF	TGTGCCAGCAGCTTTAAAGCAGGGAACACTGAAGCTTTCTTT
-	TRBV12-3/TRBV12-4	-	TRBJ1-6	CASSLEYSYNSPLHF	TGTGCCAGCAGTTTAGAGTATTCCTATAATTCACCCCTCCACTTT
TRBD1	TRBV6-1	many	TRBJ1-2	CASKRTGGFYGYTF	TGTGCCAGTAAAAGAACAGGGGGGTTCTATGGCTACACCTTC
TRBD2	TRBV20-1	-	TRBJ2-1	CSARMTSGGGNEQFF	TGCAGTGCTAGAATGACTAGCGGGGGAGGCAATGAGCAGTTCTTC
-	TRBV5-1	-	TRBJ1-2	CPEEGVYGYTF	TGCCCAGAAGAGGGGGTCTATGGCTACACCTTC
-	TRBV29-1	-	TRBJ1-1	CSVHGGTEAFF	TGCAGCGTACATGGTGGGACTGAAGCTTTCTTT
-	TRBV4-1	-	TRBJ1-6	CASSPQPGVFNSPLHF	TGCGCCAGCAGCCCCCAACCCGGGGTCTTTAATTCACCCCTCCACTTT
-	TRBV4-1	-	TRBJ2-2	CASSGLGGTGELFF	TGTGCCAGCAGCGGCCTCGGAGGCACCGGGGAGCTGTTTTTT
-	TRBV11-1	many	TRBJ1-6	CASSRTGNNSPLHF	TGTGCCAGCAGTAGGACCGGGAATAATTCACCCCTCCACTTT
-	TRBV12-3/TRBV12-4	few	TRBJ1-1	CASGTQGLGRPKAFF	TGTGCCAGCGGAACCCAGGGGTTGGGGCGTCCGAAAGCTTTCTTT
-	TRBV28	few	TRBJ2-7	CASSAPPDSLTYEQYF	TGTGCCAGCAGTGCCCCTCCGGACAGCTTAACTTACGAGCAGTACTTC
-	TRBV12-3/TRBV12-4	few	TRBJ2-1	CASSTAGWDEQFF	TGTGCCAGCAGTACGGCAGGGTGGGATGAGCAGTTCTTC
-	TRBV7-2	few	TRBJ1-6	CANSHGGGSPLHF	TGTGCCAATTCCCATGGGGGGGGATCACCCCTCCACTTT
TRBD1	TRBV11-2	-	TRBJ2-3	CASRGGQGTDTQYF	TGTGCCAGCAGAGGAGGACAGGGGACAGATACGCAGTATTTT